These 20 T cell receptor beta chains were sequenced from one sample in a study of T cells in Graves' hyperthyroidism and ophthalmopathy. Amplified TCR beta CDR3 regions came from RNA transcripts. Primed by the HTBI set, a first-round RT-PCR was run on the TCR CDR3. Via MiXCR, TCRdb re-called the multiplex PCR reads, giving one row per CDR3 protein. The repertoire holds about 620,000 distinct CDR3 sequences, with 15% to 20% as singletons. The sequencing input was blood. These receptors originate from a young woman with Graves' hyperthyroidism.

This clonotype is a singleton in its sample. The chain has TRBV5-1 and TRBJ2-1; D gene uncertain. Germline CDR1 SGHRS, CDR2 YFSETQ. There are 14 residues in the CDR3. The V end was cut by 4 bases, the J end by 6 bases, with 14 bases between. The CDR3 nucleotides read TGCGCCAGCAGCCTATCAAACGGAGTCAATGAGCAGTTCTTC. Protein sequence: CASSLSNGVNEQFF.

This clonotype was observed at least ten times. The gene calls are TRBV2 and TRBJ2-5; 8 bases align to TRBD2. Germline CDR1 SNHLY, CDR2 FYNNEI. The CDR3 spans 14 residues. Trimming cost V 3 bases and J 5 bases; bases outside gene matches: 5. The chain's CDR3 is CASSEPSGLETQYF. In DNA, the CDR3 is TGTGCCAGCAGTGAGCCTAGCGGGCTGGAGACCCAGTACTTC.

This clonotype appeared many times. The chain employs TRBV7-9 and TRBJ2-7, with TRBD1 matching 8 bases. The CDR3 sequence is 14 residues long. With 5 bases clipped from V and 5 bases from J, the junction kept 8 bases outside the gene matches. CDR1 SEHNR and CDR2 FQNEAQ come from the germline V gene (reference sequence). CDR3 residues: CASSPPDRVHEQYF. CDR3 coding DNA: TGTGCCAGCAGCCCACCGGACAGGGTACACGAGCAGTACTTC.

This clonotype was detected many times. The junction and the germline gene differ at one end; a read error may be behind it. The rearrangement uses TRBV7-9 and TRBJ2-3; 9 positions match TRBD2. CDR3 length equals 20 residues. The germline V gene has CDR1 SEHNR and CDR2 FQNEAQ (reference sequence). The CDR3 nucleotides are TGTGCCAACAGCTCGACGCTTGCCGGGACACTTAGCGGGAGTGGAGATACGCAGTATTTT. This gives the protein CANSSTLAGTLSGSGDTQYF. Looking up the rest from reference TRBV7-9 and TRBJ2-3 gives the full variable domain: DTGVSQNPRHKITKRGQNVTFRCDPISEHNRLYWYRQTLGQGPEFLTYFQNEAQLEKSRLLSDRFSAERPKGSFSTLEIQRTEQGDSAMYLCANSSTLAGTLSGSGDTQYFGPGTRLTVL.

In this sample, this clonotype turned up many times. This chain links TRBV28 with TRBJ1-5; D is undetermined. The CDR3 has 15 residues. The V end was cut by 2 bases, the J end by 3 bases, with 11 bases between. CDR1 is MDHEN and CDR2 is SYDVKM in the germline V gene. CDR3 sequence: CASSLRWAPNQPQHF. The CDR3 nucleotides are TGTGCCAGCAGTTTACGATGGGCCCCCAATCAGCCCCAGCATTTT.

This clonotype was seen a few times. DNA for the CDR3: TGTGCCAGCAGTAGCGCGGGGGGGACTAATGAAAAACTGTTTTTT. Its protein product is CASSSAGGTNEKLFF. This chain links TRBV28 with TRBJ1-4, with a tentative D call TRBD1 (5 bases). The CDR3 consists of 15 residues. Germline V gene lookup returns CDR1 MDHEN and CDR2 SYDVKM. With 5 bases removed from V and 2 bases from J, the gap between germline ends came to 12 bases. The variable domain in full, with the rest retrieved from reference TRBV28 and TRBJ1-4, is DVKVTQSSRYLVKRTGEKVFLECVQDMDHENMFWYRQDPGLGLRLIYFSYDVKMKEKGDIPEGYSVSREKKERFSLILESASTNQTSMYLCASSSAGGTNEKLFFGSGTQLSVL.

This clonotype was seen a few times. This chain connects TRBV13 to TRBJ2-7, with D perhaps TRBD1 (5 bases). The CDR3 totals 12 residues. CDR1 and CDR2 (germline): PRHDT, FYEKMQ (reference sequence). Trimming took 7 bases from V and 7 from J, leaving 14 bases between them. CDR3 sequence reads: CASTGQRREQYF. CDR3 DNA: TGTGCCAGCACAGGACAACGTCGGGAGCAGTACTTC.

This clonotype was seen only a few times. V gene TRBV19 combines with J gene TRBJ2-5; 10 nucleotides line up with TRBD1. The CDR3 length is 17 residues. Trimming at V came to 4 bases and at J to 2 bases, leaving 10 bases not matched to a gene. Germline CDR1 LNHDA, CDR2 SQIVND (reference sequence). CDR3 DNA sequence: TGTGCCAGTAGTACCCGGGACAGGGGAAGGAGGCAAGAGACCCAGTACTTC. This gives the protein CASSTRDRGRRQETQYF.

The CDR3 DNA is TGTGCCAGCAGCACTCTAGCACGAACGGGTTACGAGCAGTACTTC. Its translation: CASSTLARTGYEQYF. J is TRBJ2-7 and V is TRBV9; TRBD2 might be the D (5 bases). The length of the CDR3 is 15 residues. Germline V gene lookup returns CDR1 SGDLS and CDR2 YYNGEE. The ends were cut back, 4 bases at V and 4 bases at J, with 18 bases in the middle.

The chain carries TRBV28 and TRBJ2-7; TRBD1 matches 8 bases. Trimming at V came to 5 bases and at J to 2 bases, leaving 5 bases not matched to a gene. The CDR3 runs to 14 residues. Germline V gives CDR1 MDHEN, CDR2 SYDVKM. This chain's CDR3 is CASSTGTGTYEQYF. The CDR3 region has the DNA TGTGCCAGCAGTACCGGGACAGGAACCTACGAGCAGTACTTC.

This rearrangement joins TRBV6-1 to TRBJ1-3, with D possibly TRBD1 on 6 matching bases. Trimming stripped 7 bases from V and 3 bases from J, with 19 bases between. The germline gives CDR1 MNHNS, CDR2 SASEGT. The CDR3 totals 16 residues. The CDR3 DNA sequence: TGTGCCAGCAAGGGTGGGGGGGCAGGGAGTGGAAACACCATATATTTT. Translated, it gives CASKGGGAGSGNTIYF.

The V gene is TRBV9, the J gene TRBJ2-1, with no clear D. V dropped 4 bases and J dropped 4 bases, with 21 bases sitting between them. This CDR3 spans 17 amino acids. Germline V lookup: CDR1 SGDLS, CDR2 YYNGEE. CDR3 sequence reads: CASSPSGHSSIYNEQFF. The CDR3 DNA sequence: TGTGCCAGCAGCCCGAGTGGTCACTCCTCGATATACAATGAGCAGTTCTTC.

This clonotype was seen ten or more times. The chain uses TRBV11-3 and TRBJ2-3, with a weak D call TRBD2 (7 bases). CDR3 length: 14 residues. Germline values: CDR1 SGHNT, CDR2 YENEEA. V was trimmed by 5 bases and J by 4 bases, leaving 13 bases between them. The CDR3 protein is CASSPRGGPDTQYF. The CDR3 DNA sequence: TGTGCCAGCAGCCCAAGGGGGGGTCCAGATACGCAGTATTTT. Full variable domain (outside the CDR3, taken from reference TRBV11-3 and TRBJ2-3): EAGVVQSPRYKIIEKKQPVAFWCNPISGHNTLYWYLQNLGQGPELLIRYENEEAVDDSQLPKDRFSAERLKGVDSTLKIQPAELGDSAVYLCASSPRGGPDTQYFGPGTRLTVL.

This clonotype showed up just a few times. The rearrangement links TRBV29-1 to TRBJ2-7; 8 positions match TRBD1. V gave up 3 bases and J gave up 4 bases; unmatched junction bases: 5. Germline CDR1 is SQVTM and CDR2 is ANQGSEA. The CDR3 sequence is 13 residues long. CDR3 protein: CSVETGERYEQYF. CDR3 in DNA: TGCAGCGTTGAGACAGGGGAAAGGTACGAGCAGTACTTC.

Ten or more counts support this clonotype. The CDR3 region has the DNA TGTGCCAGCAGGTCCGTAGGGACAGGGATTGGCTACACCTTC. It codes for CASRSVGTGIGYTF. The chain couples TRBV28 to TRBJ1-2; 9 nucleotides align to TRBD1. Germline V gene sequence: CDR1 MDHEN, CDR2 SYDVKM. V was pared by 6 bases and J by 7 bases, with 9 bases of the junction left unmatched. CDR3 size: 14 residues.

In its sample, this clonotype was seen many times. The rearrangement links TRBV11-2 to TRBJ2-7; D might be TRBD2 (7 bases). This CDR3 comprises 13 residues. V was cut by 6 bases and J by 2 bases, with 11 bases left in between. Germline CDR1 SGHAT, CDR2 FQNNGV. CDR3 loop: CASSWGGAYEQYF. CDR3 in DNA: TGTGCCAGCAGTTGGGGGGGCGCCTACGAGCAGTACTTC.

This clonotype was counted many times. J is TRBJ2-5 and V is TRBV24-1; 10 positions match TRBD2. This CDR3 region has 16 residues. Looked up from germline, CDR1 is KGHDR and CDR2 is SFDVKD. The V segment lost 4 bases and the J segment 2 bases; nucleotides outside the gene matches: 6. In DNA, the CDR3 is TGTGCCACCAGTGACACCGGGACTAGCGTACAAGAGACCCAGTACTTC. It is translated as CATSDTGTSVQETQYF.

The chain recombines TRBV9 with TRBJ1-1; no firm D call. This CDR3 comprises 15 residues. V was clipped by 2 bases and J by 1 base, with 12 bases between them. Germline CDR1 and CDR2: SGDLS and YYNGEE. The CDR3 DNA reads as TGTGCCAGCAGCGTTACGTCGGCGGAGAACACTGAAGCTTTCTTT. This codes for CASSVTSAENTEAFF.

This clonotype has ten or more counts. The CDR3 sequence is CASSLFYEQYF. CDR3 in DNA: TGTGCCAGCAGTTTATTCTACGAGCAGTACTTC. V and J are TRBV28 and TRBJ2-7, with D unresolved. V lost 1 base to trimming and J lost 3 bases, with 1 base between them. The CDR3 is 11 amino acids. Germline CDR1 and CDR2: MDHEN and SYDVKM.

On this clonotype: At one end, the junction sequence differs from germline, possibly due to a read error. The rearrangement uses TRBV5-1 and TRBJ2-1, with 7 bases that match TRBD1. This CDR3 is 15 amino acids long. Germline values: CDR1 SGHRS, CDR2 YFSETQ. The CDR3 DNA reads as TGCGCCAGCAGCTTGGAAGGGGGCGCCTACAATGAGCAGTCCTTC. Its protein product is CASSLEGGAYNEQSF. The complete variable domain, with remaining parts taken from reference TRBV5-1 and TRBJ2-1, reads KAGVTQTPRYLIKTRGQQVTLSCSPISGHRSVSWYQQTPGQGLQFLFEYFSETQRNKGNFPGRFSGRQFSNSRSEMNVSTLELGDSALYLCASSLEGGAYNEQSFGPGTRLTVL.